Listed below are T cell receptor beta chains from one sample, sequenced in a study of shared clonotypes between healthy human individuals. Sequencing used immunoSEQ multiplex PCR; TCRdb keeps in-frame clones, though not all of them. This table holds about 2.2 million clones, roughly 95% found once. The sequencing sample was made of naive CD8+ T cells from PBMCs. All receptors come from a man aged 18 to 29 in good health. Some clones in this sample may be carry-over from other donors' samples. Each CDR3 is given with its conserved first and last residue. D genes are given only for firm matches. Clone sizes are given selectively: once, few, many, or a class where the clone is expanded.

J,size,V,D,CDR3,DNA
TRBJ2-1,.,TRBV27,.,CASSQGGSYNEQFF,TGTGCCAGCAGTCAGGGGGGCTCCTACAATGAGCAGTTCTTC
TRBJ1-4,once,TRBV19,.,CASSGLYAGTNEKLFF,TGTGCCAGTAGTGGCCTTTACGCCGGAACTAATGAAAAACTGTTTTTT
TRBJ2-7,.,TRBV6-6,TRBD1,CASTLSARGRDEQYF,TGTGCCAGCACCTTATCAGCCAGGGGGCGCGACGAGCAGTACTTC
TRBJ2-1,.,TRBV7-6,.,CASSLLHGSSYNEQFF,TGTGCCAGCAGCTTACTTCACGGGAGTTCTTACAATGAGCAGTTCTTC
TRBJ2-3,.,TRBV14,.,CASSPLPSGWADTQYF,TGTGCCAGCAGCCCCCTACCCAGCGGGTGGGCAGATACGCAGTATTTT
TRBJ2-1,.,TRBV5-6,TRBD2,CASSLGLWEGLMYEQFF,TGTGCCAGCAGCTTGGGATTATGGGAGGGCCTCATGTATGAGCAGTTCTTC
TRBJ1-5,.,TRBV4-1,.,CASSPTGTRQPQHF,TGCGCCAGCAGCCCCACAGGAACGAGGCAGCCCCAGCATTTT
TRBJ2-1,.,TRBV5-1,.,CASSWSNEQFF,TGCGCCAGCAGCTGGAGCAATGAGCAGTTCTTC
TRBJ2-7,.,TRBV14,.,CASSFGYEQYF,TGTGCCAGCAGCTTCGGATACGAGCAGTACTTC
TRBJ2-3,.,TRBV11-2,TRBD1,CASSPGQGASDTQYF,TGTGCCAGCAGCCCGGGACAGGGGGCATCAGATACGCAGTATTTT
TRBJ2-7,.,TRBV28,TRBD2,CASSSLAGVGSYEQYF,TGTGCCAGCAGTTCACTAGCGGGAGTTGGCTCCTACGAGCAGTACTTC
TRBJ1-1,.,TRBV7-9,TRBD1,CASSPQGVRDTEAFF,TGTGCCAGCAGCCCCCAGGGGGTCCGGGACACTGAAGCTTTCTTT
TRBJ1-1,.,TRBV27,.,CASSLSDPRRTEAFF,TGTGCCAGCAGTTTATCGGACCCACGGAGGACTGAAGCTTTCTTT
TRBJ2-7,.,TRBV2,TRBD2,CASSDRASGRGHEQYF,TGTGCCAGCAGTGATCGGGCTAGCGGCCGGGGCCACGAGCAGTACTTC
TRBJ1-1,.,TRBV10-3,.,CAISEPLGKGMNTEAFF,TGTGCCATCAGTGAACCCCTGGGGAAAGGGATGAACACTGAAGCTTTCTTT
TRBJ1-5,.,TRBV6-4,.,CASSESGASNQPQHF,TGTGCCAGCAGTGAATCAGGGGCTAGCAATCAGCCCCAGCATTTT
TRBJ1-1,.,TRBV27,.,CASSYERNTEAFF,TGTGCCAGCAGTTACGAGAGGAACACTGAAGCTTTCTTT
TRBJ2-5,.,TRBV7-9,.,CASSPEQGVGETQYF,TGTGCCAGCAGCCCGGAACAGGGAGTAGGGGAGACCCAGTACTTC
TRBJ2-7,.,TRBV5-4,.,CASSLTGEGEQYF,TGTGCCAGCAGCTTGACAGGGGAGGGCGAGCAGTACTTC
TRBJ2-3,.,TRBV10-2,.,CASRTFSRTDTQYF,TGCGCCAGCAGAACCTTCTCTCGCACAGATACGCAGTATTTT
TRBJ2-1,.,TRBV21-1,.,CASPSGKDNEQFF,TGTGCCAGTCCTAGCGGCAAAGACAATGAGCAGTTCTTC
TRBJ2-7,.,TRBV6-4,.,CASSVRDFYEQYF,TGTGCCAGCAGTGTTAGGGACTTCTACGAGCAGTACTTC
TRBJ2-1,.,TRBV4-1,.,CASSQDLGFPLSYNEQFF,TGCGCCAGCAGCCAAGATTTGGGGTTCCCTTTATCCTACAATGAGCAGTTCTTC
TRBJ2-6,.,TRBV27,TRBD1,CASSSLPGQGARGANVLTF,TGTGCCAGCAGTTCCCTCCCCGGACAGGGGGCGCGGGGGGCCAACGTCCTGACTTTC
TRBJ2-7,.,TRBV30,.,CAWRVGPYEQYF,TGTGCCTGGCGAGTAGGTCCCTACGAGCAGTACTTC
TRBJ2-1,.,TRBV11-2,TRBD1,CASRDRGNNEQFF,TGTGCCAGCAGGGACAGGGGAAACAATGAGCAGTTCTTC
TRBJ2-7,.,TRBV6-1,TRBD1,CASSERGQGSYEQYF,TGTGCCAGCAGTGAAAGGGGACAGGGCTCCTACGAGCAGTACTTC
TRBJ2-7,.,TRBV5-4,TRBD1,CASSTNPPRDRLNEQYF,TGTGCCAGCAGCACCAACCCCCCCCGGGACAGGTTGAACGAGCAGTACTTC
TRBJ1-4,.,TRBV27,.,CASTPVGTNEKLFF,TGTGCCAGTACTCCCGTGGGAACTAATGAAAAACTGTTTTTT
TRBJ2-2,.,TRBV7-3,.,CASSLERISAGIDTGELFF,TGTGCCAGCAGCTTAGAGCGTATCTCGGCGGGAATAGACACCGGGGAGCTGTTTTTT
TRBJ1-5,.,TRBV4-1,.,CASSPRFPSAGGNQPQHF,TGCGCCAGCAGCCCCCGGTTTCCCTCGGCAGGGGGCAATCAGCCCCAGCATTTT
TRBJ2-2,.,TRBV2,.,CASSEDAGGADTGELFF,TGTGCCAGCAGTGAAGACGCCGGGGGCGCTGACACCGGGGAGCTGTTTTTT
TRBJ2-3,.,TRBV9,TRBD2,CASSDVVSPSGRDSSSRTQYF,TGTGCCAGCAGCGACGTAGTTAGTCCTAGCGGGAGGGATTCAAGCTCACGTACGCAGTATTTT
TRBJ1-2,.,TRBV27,.,CASSFGSNYGYTF,TGTGCCAGCAGTTTTGGGTCTAACTATGGCTACACCTTC
TRBJ2-1,.,TRBV19,TRBD1,CASSLGTANEQFF,TGTGCCAGTAGTCTCGGGACAGCCAATGAGCAGTTCTTC
TRBJ1-1,few,TRBV28,TRBD1,CASSTLGTDGAFF,TGTGCCAGCAGCACCCTGGGGACAGATGGAGCTTTCTTT
TRBJ1-1,once,TRBV4-1,TRBD1,CASSQDRGETEAFF,TGCGCCAGCAGCCAGGACAGGGGAGAGACTGAAGCTTTCTTT
TRBJ1-1,.,TRBV28,.,CASSWAHTEAFF,TGTGCCAGCAGTTGGGCGCACACTGAAGCTTTCTTT
TRBJ1-1,.,TRBV5-6,.,CASSFLEDTEAFF,TGTGCCAGCAGCTTTCTCGAGGACACTGAAGCTTTCTTT
TRBJ1-5,few,TRBV4-1,.,CASSQEGGRDDQPQHF,TGCGCCAGCAGCCAAGAAGGAGGCAGGGACGATCAGCCCCAGCATTTT
TRBJ2-5,.,TRBV29-1,TRBD2,CSVCGGNRETQYF,TGCAGCGTTTGCGGGGGAAACAGGGAGACCCAGTACTTC
TRBJ1-1,.,TRBV10-3,.,CAIRAGELGGTEAFF,TGTGCCATCAGGGCAGGGGAACTCGGAGGGACTGAAGCTTTCTTT
TRBJ2-7,.,TRBV19,.,CASSWSVSYEQYF,TGTGCCAGTAGTTGGTCCGTTAGCTACGAGCAGTACTTC
TRBJ1-5,few,TRBV5-6,.,CASTYWGDQPQHF,TGTGCCAGCACCTATTGGGGAGATCAGCCCCAGCATTTT
TRBJ1-2,.,TRBV5-1,TRBD1,CASSVPPGQGEEVNGYTF,TGCGCCAGCAGCGTCCCGCCGGGACAGGGGGAGGAGGTTAATGGCTACACCTTC
TRBJ2-1,.,TRBV19,.,CASSRGGRREQFF,TGTGCCAGTAGTAGAGGGGGGAGGCGTGAGCAGTTCTTC
TRBJ2-7,.,TRBV6-5,.,CASSLLGTYEQYF,TGTGCCAGCAGTTTACTCGGGACGTACGAGCAGTACTTC
TRBJ2-1,.,TRBV5-1,TRBD2,CASSLVASGLFGEQFF,TGCGCCAGCAGCTTGGTGGCTAGCGGGTTATTCGGTGAGCAGTTCTTC
TRBJ2-7,.,TRBV28,TRBD2,CASRPGTSLYEQYF,TGTGCCAGCAGACCAGGGACTAGTCTCTACGAGCAGTACTTC
TRBJ2-1,.,TRBV27,.,CASSLTRNEQFF,TGTGCCAGCAGCCTGACACGCAATGAGCAGTTCTTC
TRBJ2-7,.,TRBV11-2,.,CASGGGSYEQYF,TGTGCCAGCGGAGGAGGGAGCTACGAGCAGTACTTC
TRBJ2-7,.,TRBV9,TRBD2,CASRLAGGPGNEQYF,TGTGCCAGCAGATTAGCGGGAGGGCCTGGTAACGAGCAGTACTTC
TRBJ1-3,.,TRBV5-1,.,CASSPGVSSGNTIYF,TGCGCCAGCAGCCCCGGGGTGAGCTCTGGAAACACCATATATTTT
TRBJ2-7,.,TRBV29-1,.,CSVSVRTYEQYF,TGCAGCGTTTCTGTACGGACCTACGAGCAGTACTTC
TRBJ2-2,.,TRBV14,.,CASSPHHLARELFF,TGTGCCAGCAGCCCACATCATCTAGCGAGGGAGCTGTTTTTT